This is a list of T cell receptor beta chains from one sample in a study of CD8 T cells in ankylosing spondylitis. TCRdb re-called the 5' RACE reads through MiXCR, storing one row per CDR3 protein. Of 390,000 or so distinct CDR3 sequences in the sample, more than 20% were seen once. Source material: blood, either unsorted or a sorted T cell fraction (not recorded which). These TCRs come from a male donor with ankylosing spondylitis. Both conserved end residues are part of each CDR3. A D gene is named only where the DNA matches it firmly. The size of a clone is reported for some rows only, either as once, few or many, or as a class for expanded clones.

j_call clone_size cdr3_length d_call v_call cdr3_aa cdr3_nt
TRBJ2-7 - 14 - TRBV15 CATSRDGPPYEQYF TGTGCCACCAGCAGAGATGGGCCCCCCTACGAGCAGTACTTC
TRBJ1-1 - 16 TRBD1 TRBV18 CASSPPTGDMNTEAFF TGTGCCAGCTCACCACCTACAGGGGATATGAACACTGAAGCTTTCTTT
TRBJ2-7 few 15 TRBD2 TRBV2 CASQGIAGGPSEQYF TGTGCCAGCCAAGGGATAGCGGGAGGGCCTTCCGAGCAGTACTTC
TRBJ2-5 - 13 - TRBV27 CASRTRATGTQYF TGTGCCAGCAGGACCAGGGCGACGGGGACCCAGTACTTC
TRBJ1-2 many 14 TRBD1 TRBV29-1 CSVGDRGLGNGYTF TGCAGCGTTGGGGACAGGGGGCTAGGGAATGGCTACACCTTC
TRBJ2-5 many 14 - TRBV15 CATSTYGRQETQYF TGTGCCACCAGCACCTACGGAAGACAAGAGACCCAGTACTTC
TRBJ2-5 few 15 - TRBV20-1 CSARDPDRGQETQYF TGCAGTGCTAGAGATCCGGACAGAGGCCAAGAGACCCAGTACTTC
TRBJ2-5 once 11 - TRBV10-3 CAISDMETQYF TGTGCCATCAGTGACATGGAGACCCAGTACTTC
TRBJ1-4 few 15 - TRBV15 CATSFALATNEKLFF TGTGCCACCAGCTTCGCGCTTGCAACTAATGAAAAACTGTTTTTT
TRBJ2-1 few 13 - TRBV12-3/TRBV12-4 CASTRSDGDEQFF TGTGCCAGCACCAGGTCCGACGGGGATGAGCAGTTCTTC
TRBJ1-6 - 14 - TRBV7-3 CASRGGRDNSPLHF TGTGCCAGCAGAGGGGGACGGGATAATTCACCCCTCCACTTT
TRBJ1-3 - 14 - TRBV6-5 CASSYSGFGNTIYF TGTGCCAGCAGTTATTCGGGTTTTGGAAACACCATATATTTT
TRBJ2-1 few 15 TRBD1 TRBV15 CATSRATQGASEQFF TGTGCCACCAGCAGAGCAACACAGGGGGCGTCCGAGCAGTTCTTC
TRBJ2-7 few 14 TRBD2 TRBV7-8 CASSLGSGRYEQYF TGTGCCAGCAGCTTGGGTAGCGGGAGATACGAGCAGTACTTC
TRBJ1-6 - 15 - TRBV12-3/TRBV12-4 CASTRGGAYNSPLHF TGTGCCAGCACCCGGGGGGGCGCTTATAATTCACCCCTCCACTTT
TRBJ2-2 - 15 TRBD2 TRBV20-1 CSARTSGRNTGELFF TGCAGTGCTCGAACTAGCGGGAGGAACACCGGGGAGCTGTTTTTT
TRBJ1-5 many 13 - TRBV12-3/TRBV12-4 CASSLNSNQPQHF TGTGCCAGCAGTTTGAACAGCAATCAGCCCCAGCATTTT
TRBJ2-3 few 15 TRBD2 TRBV20-1 CSAYTSGRLTDTQYF TGCAGTGCGTATACTAGCGGGCGGTTGACAGATACGCAGTATTTT
TRBJ2-4 few 15 - TRBV15 CATSRVGSLTDIQYF TGTGCCACCAGCAGAGTCGGGAGTCTTACGGACATTCAGTACTTC
TRBJ2-7 - 17 - TRBV4-3 CASSQVLASSRTYEQYF TGCGCCAGCAGCCAAGTTCTTGCCTCTAGCAGGACCTACGAGCAGTACTTC
TRBJ2-5 - 14 TRBD2 TRBV5-5 CASSVLAGHETQYF TGTGCCAGCAGCGTTCTAGCGGGACATGAGACCCAGTACTTC
TRBJ1-2 few 16 TRBD1 TRBV28 CASSERQGALDYGYTF TGTGCCAGCAGCGAACGGCAGGGGGCGTTGGACTATGGCTACACCTTC
TRBJ2-7 - 15 TRBD1 TRBV5-5 CASSPAGTESYEQYF TGTGCCAGCAGCCCGGCCGGGACAGAGTCCTACGAGCAGTACTTC
TRBJ2-5 - 13 TRBD1 TRBV2 CARGQGAQETQYF TGTGCCCGGGGACAGGGGGCTCAAGAGACCCAGTACTTC
TRBJ1-1 - 12 - TRBV6-6 CASRAGNTEAFF TGTGCCAGCAGAGCAGGGAACACTGAAGCTTTCTTT
TRBJ2-2 few 13 - TRBV3-1 CASSLQTTGELFF TGTGCCAGCAGCCTGCAGACGACCGGGGAGCTGTTTTTT
TRBJ2-2 few 17 - TRBV20-1 CSARLYSGTRNTGELFF TGCAGTGCTAGACTATACTCCGGGACGAGAAACACCGGGGAGCTGTTTTTT
TRBJ1-2 - 11 - TRBV20-1 CSARGPYGYTF TGCAGTGCTAGAGGACCTTATGGCTACACCTTC
TRBJ2-7 few 14 - TRBV19 CASSIGDSTYEQYF TGTGCCAGTAGTATTGGGGACTCTACCTACGAGCAGTACTTC
TRBJ2-2 - 15 - TRBV9 CASSGHRGGTGELFF TGTGCCAGCAGCGGCCACAGGGGAGGTACCGGGGAGCTGTTTTTT
TRBJ1-4 - 13 - TRBV5-1 CASSSGTAEKLFF TGCGCCAGCAGCTCAGGGACGGCGGAAAAACTGTTTTTT
TRBJ2-2 few 17 TRBD2 TRBV11-3 CASSQGTSGRRAGELFF TGTGCCAGCAGCCAAGGGACTAGCGGGAGGCGAGCCGGGGAGCTGTTTTTT
TRBJ2-2 many 18 TRBD1 TRBV28 CASRPSAGTGGRTGELFF TGTGCCAGCAGGCCCTCTGCCGGGACAGGGGGGCGTACCGGGGAGCTGTTTTTT
TRBJ2-2 - 15 TRBD1 TRBV12-3/TRBV12-4 CASSLWTGGIGELFF TGTGCCAGCAGTTTGTGGACAGGGGGTATCGGGGAGCTGTTTTTT
TRBJ1-4 - 14 - TRBV4-3 CASSQDSGTASLFF TGCGCCAGCAGCCAAGATTCTGGAACGGCATCTCTGTTTTTT
TRBJ2-3 few 13 TRBD1 TRBV20-1 CSVETGPTDTQYF TGCAGTGTTGAGACAGGGCCCACAGATACGCAGTATTTT
TRBJ2-7 - 15 - TRBV18 CASSPARGADYEQYF TGTGCCAGCTCACCCGCCCGCGGCGCGGATTACGAGCAGTACTTC
TRBJ2-7 many 15 TRBD1 TRBV11-2 CASSFTGQGKDEQYF TGTGCCAGCAGCTTTACGGGACAGGGTAAGGACGAGCAGTACTTC
TRBJ1-4 few 16 - TRBV3-1 CASSQDTGAYGEKLFF TGTGCCAGCAGCCAAGATACTGGGGCTTACGGTGAAAAACTGTTTTTT
TRBJ2-7 few 15 - TRBV10-2 CASSEGMERLGEQYF TGCGCCAGCAGTGAAGGTATGGAGAGATTAGGCGAGCAGTACTTC
TRBJ1-2 few 13 - TRBV7-2 CASSLQIRYGYTF TGTGCCAGCAGCTTGCAGATACGCTATGGCTACACCTTC
TRBJ1-5 - 14 - TRBV12-3/TRBV12-4 CASSLYGRAQPQHF TGTGCCAGCAGTTTATATGGGAGGGCTCAGCCCCAGCATTTT